This TCR beta chain was observed in a study of T cell responses to AZD1222 COVID-19 vaccine (dated by TCRdb to the early 2020s). Study-wide context: TCR sequencing was performed for about 240 trial participants, of whom roughly 200 were given two doses of AZD1222 and 26 were given two doses of MenACWY control vaccine. Enrollment into the trials was organized by age into subgroups of 18-55, 56-69 and 70-plus years, and those subgroups contained about 150, 27 and 61 TCR-sequenced participants, respectively.

As concerns this clone: What antigen it recognizes has not been identified. The sample holds no much larger clone one base away, and base qualities are not on file.

On the study overall, not on this receptor specifically: Participants were mostly white British and included more females than males, and it was suggested by the authors that clonal diversity may have been underestimated. A significant rise in spike-specific TCR breadth and depth was observed after two AZD1222 doses relative to day 0 and relative to MenACWY recipients. The vaccine-associated CD4 TCRs covered the entire spike protein, and the dominant responses fell in regions 160-218 and 743-854. Because no day 14 peak-response samples were available, repertoires were characterized only after the peak T cell response. The 56-69-year group was small, and its depth increase did not reach significance, likely because of low power. Nearly half of unique spike-specific TCRs reportedly recognized epitopes outside regions mutated in the B.1.351 and B.1.1.7 variants. Conclusions about previously exposed vaccinees are limited, since just a handful of AZD1222 recipients were seropositive for SARS-CoV-2 at baseline.

The time point tag for this specimen amounts to: about 28 days (+/-7) after the second vaccine dose. AZD1222 recipients whose second dose came at about 4 weeks and those whose second dose came at about 12 weeks were combined into one group, since spike-specific TCR depth and breadth did not differ between the two schedules. Vaccinee samples came from UK trials COV001 and COV002, including a single-blind randomized controlled phase 2/3 trial of AZD1222 (ChAdOx1 nCoV-19) in healthy adults. For TCRbeta chain sequencing, PBMC samples were collected from trial participants at day 0 and at day 28 after the second dose. The CDR3 regions of human TCRbeta chains were analyzed by immunosequencing. Per the source publication's procedure: Repertoire TCRs were matched against a reference library of SARS-CoV-2-specific TCRs generated with the MIRA antigen-specificity platform. Breadth was defined as the fraction of unique TCRs that were SARS-CoV-2-associated, and depth was defined as the fraction of total T cells that were SARS-CoV-2-associated. Each spike-specific TCR was assigned to its reactive spike region and to a CD4 or CD8 class using the MIRA data. Log10-transformed breadth and depth values were compared by one-way ANOVA with Sidak's multiple comparisons tests. TCRdb carries this immuneACCESS record with in-frame sequences only. Its versions omit some clonotypes, under half of them owing to an unresolved V gene in the studies checked, with the rest unexplained. From that table come the V and J calls and clone size; the DNA was used to work out D and trimming. The sample yields fewer than 95,000 clones; 70% to 90% were counted once. The ten largest clones add up to just over 5.5% of the sample.

CDR3 length: 15 amino acids, cysteine to phenylalanine. The retained sequence is limited to the CDR3, 45 bases, with the frame set at the first base. V is cut back by 1 base and J by 0 bases, with 2 bases in the junction unmatched. The germline V gene (reference sequence) sets CDR1 to MNHNY and CDR2 to SVGAGI. Recombination linked TRBV6-6 to TRBJ1-1; TRBD1 matches 7 bases in the middle. This receptor was obtained from an adult who received the AZD1222 COVID-19 vaccine. Material: peripheral blood, obtained 28 days after the second AZD1222 dose. The CDR3 has the sequence CASSYYRGLNTEAFF. The sequence in DNA is TGTGCCAGCAGTTACTACAGGGGATTGAACACTGAAGCTTTCTTT.